Each of the 27 T cell receptor beta chains below was sequenced from the same sample in a study of T cell responses to AZD1222 COVID-19 vaccine (dated by TCRdb to the early 2020s). The library came from the immunoSEQ multiplex PCR assay. TCRdb re-hosts the immuneACCESS table, in-frame sequences only. Its copies lack some clones; in the studies checked, an unresolved V gene accounts for under half of them, and the cause for the rest is not known. The sample table records more than 50,000 clones; about nine tenths of these occur just once. 2% to 3% of the sample is in the top ten clones. According to the study, the label for this sample's time point signals: about 28 days (+/-7) after the second vaccine dose. The specimen was peripheral blood, collected 28 days after the second AZD1222 dose. These receptors all stem from an adult who received the AZD1222 COVID-19 vaccine.

The chain links TRBV29-1 to TRBJ1-1, with D tentatively TRBD1 (6 bases). V lost 4 bases to trimming and J lost 10 bases, with 13 bases between them. Germline CDR1 and CDR2: SQVTM and ANQGSEA. The CDR3 runs to 11 residues. The CDR3 coding sequence is TGCAGCGTTGTGGGCATCAGGGGAGCTTTCTTT. Translation: CSVVGIRGAFF. Combining the CDR3 with reference TRBV29-1 and TRBJ1-1 gives the whole variable domain SAVISQKPSRDICQRGTSLTIQCQVDSQVTMMFWYRQQPGQSLTLIATANQGSEATYESGFVIDKFPISRPNLTFSTLTVSNMSPEDSSIYLCSVVGIRGAFFGQGTRLTVV.

The genes are TRBV18 and TRBJ2-1; a weak D match, TRBD1 (6 bases). Per the germline V gene, CDR1 is KGHSH and CDR2 is LQKENI. Trimming took off 2 bases at V and 0 bases at J, with 8 bases between the two ends. The CDR3 extends over 15 amino acids. CDR3 residues: CASSPVDSSYNEQFF. CDR3 coding DNA: TGTGCCAGCTCACCAGTGGACAGCTCCTACAATGAGCAGTTCTTC.

The gene calls are TRBV15 and TRBJ1-2; TRBD1 is a possible D gene (5 bases). The germline V gene has CDR1 LNHNV and CDR2 YYDKDF (reference sequence). This CDR3 spans 17 amino acids. Trimming left V 0 bases short and J 0 bases short, with 14 bases between. The CDR3 sequence: CATSRDEGVRSNYGYTF. As DNA, the CDR3 is TGTGCCACCAGCAGAGACGAAGGGGTAAGATCTAACTATGGCTACACCTTC.

The chain uses TRBV3-1 (or the pseudogene TRBV3-2) and TRBJ1-2, with a tentative D call TRBD1 (5 bases). The V gene lost 0 bases and the J gene lost 2 bases, with 7 bases spanning the gap. CDR3 length: 14 residues. Per germline, CDR1 LGHDT and CDR2 YNNKEL (reference sequence). For the CDR3, the DNA is TGTGCCAGCAGCCAAGATTCAGGGAACTATGGCTACACCTTC. Protein: CASSQDSGNYGYTF.

This sequence joins TRBV9 and TRBJ1-1; TRBD1 matches at 8 bases. The CDR3 covers 14 residues. The junction had 5 bases not matched to a gene; V was cut back by 3 bases and J by 4 bases. Germline V lookup: CDR1 SGDLS, CDR2 YYNGEE. CDR3 sequence: CASSARQGPTEAFF. CDR3 coding DNA: TGTGCCAGCAGCGCTAGACAGGGGCCCACTGAAGCTTTCTTT. The full variable domain, completed using reference TRBV9 and TRBJ1-1, is DSGVTQTPKHLITATGQRVTLRCSPRSGDLSVYWYQQSLDQGLQFLIQYYNGEERAKGNILERFSAQQFPDLHSELNLSSLELGDSALYFCASSARQGPTEAFFGQGTRLTVV.

With regard to this clone: At one boundary the junction diverges from the germline segment, which might be a read error. This chain joins TRBV18 and TRBJ1-1; maybe TRBD1 (5 bases). The germline V gene has CDR1 KGHSH and CDR2 LQKENI. There are 14 residues in the CDR3. Here the CDR3 DNA reads TGTGCCAGCTCACCGTCGAAGGGGAACGCTGAAGCTTTCTTT. Its translation is CASSPSKGNAEAFF.

V and J are TRBV2 and TRBJ2-7; either TRBD1 or TRBD2 may supply D (5 bases each). CDR1 and CDR2 from the germline V gene are SNHLY and FYNNEI. CDR3 length: 15 amino acids. The V end was cut by 6 bases, the J end by 0 bases, with 15 bases between. The DNA of the CDR3 is TGTGCCAGCAGCACACAGAGGGACCCCTCCTACGAGCAGTACTTC. It is translated as CASSTQRDPSYEQYF.

The rearrangement uses TRBV9 and TRBJ2-7, with 7 positions matching TRBD2. With V trimmed by 0 bases and J by 2 bases, 8 bases remained unmatched. This CDR3 contains 16 residues. Per the germline V gene, CDR1 is SGDLS and CDR2 is YYNGEE. The CDR3 loop is CASSVGLAASTYEQYF. CDR3 DNA sequence: TGTGCCAGCAGCGTAGGCCTAGCGGCATCAACCTACGAGCAGTACTTC.

The genes are TRBV5-1 and TRBJ2-3, with 10 bases aligning to TRBD2. Germline V CDR1 and CDR2: SGHRS, YFSETQ. Germline trimming cut 6 bases from V and 5 bases from J; bases unmatched to any gene: 9. The CDR3 has 15 residues. In DNA, the CDR3 is TGCGCCAGCAAGGGACTAGCGTTAGGTGGAGATACGCAGTATTTT. This translates into CASKGLALGGDTQYF. The variable domain in full, with the rest retrieved from reference TRBV5-1 and TRBJ2-3, is KAGVTQTPRYLIKTRGQQVTLSCSPISGHRSVSWYQQTPGQGLQFLFEYFSETQRNKGNFPGRFSGRQFSNSRSEMNVSTLELGDSALYLCASKGLALGGDTQYFGPGTRLTVL.

The DNA of the CDR3 is TGTGCCAGCAGTTACGGTTGGTCGATTGATAACTATGGCTACACCTTC. Translation: CASSYGWSIDNYGYTF. The rearrangement uses TRBV6-5 and TRBJ1-2, with no clear D. V lost 2 bases, J lost 1 base, and 14 bases lay in between. This CDR3 is 16 amino acids long. Germline loops: CDR1 MNHEY, CDR2 SVGAGI.

The rearrangement uses TRBV19 and TRBJ2-6, with a weak D call TRBD2 (6 bases). Germline V lookup: CDR1 LNHDA, CDR2 SQIVND (reference sequence). This CDR3 comprises 14 residues. Trimming removed 5 bases from V and 2 bases from J, with 7 bases in between. The CDR3 here is CASSSGAGANVLTF. In nucleotides, the CDR3 is TGTGCCAGTAGTTCGGGGGCTGGGGCCAACGTCCTGACTTTC.

J is TRBJ2-3 and V is TRBV3-1 (or the pseudogene TRBV3-2); D might be TRBD1 (5 bases). CDR3 length equals 15 residues. CDR1 is LGHDT, CDR2 YNNKEL, per germline (reference sequence). Trimming shortened V by 1 base and J by 7 bases, and 15 bases separated the two germline ends. This CDR3 reads CASSQGPSKGNTQYF. The CDR3 DNA reads TGTGCCAGCAGCCAAGGGCCCTCGAAGGGGAATACGCAGTATTTT.

The chain recombines TRBV6-5 with TRBJ2-7; D is uncertain. This CDR3 contains 12 residues. V lost 8 bases to trimming and J lost 1 base, with 9 bases between them. Germline loops: CDR1 MNHEY, CDR2 SVGAGI. CDR3 in amino acids: CASLQESYEQYF. CDR3 bases: TGTGCCAGCCTTCAGGAGTCCTACGAGCAGTACTTC.

This rearrangement joins TRBV14 to TRBJ2-1; 11 nucleotides align to TRBD2. Per the germline V gene, CDR1 is SGHDN and CDR2 is FVKESK. Trimming removed 4 bases from V and 9 bases from J; junction bases left unmatched: 14. This CDR3 spans 17 amino acids. In DNA form, the CDR3 reads TGTGCCAGCAGCCGCTTACCTCCGGGACTAGCGGTAGCTGAGCAGTTCTTC. It codes for CASSRLPPGLAVAEQFF.

In the case of this clone: One end of the junction is discordant with germline, which a read error may explain. The chain combines TRBV19 with TRBJ1-5; a weak D match, TRBD1 (5 bases). This CDR3 comprises 15 residues. Germline V lookup: CDR1 LNHDA, CDR2 SQIVND (reference sequence). CDR3 residues: CASSAPTHMQGVTFF. DNA of the CDR3: TGTGCCAGTAGTGCCCCCACCCATATGCAAGGGGTTACTTTTTTT.

The chain employs TRBV7-9 and TRBJ2-7; TRBD1 matches at 8 bases. Trimming took 5 bases from V and 0 from J; bases not matched to a gene: 3. The CDR3 spans 14 residues. Germline V lookup: CDR1 SEHNR, CDR2 FQNEAQ (reference sequence). The CDR3 is CASSADRASYEQYF. The CDR3 bases are TGTGCCAGCAGCGCGGACAGGGCCTCCTACGAGCAGTACTTC.

The genes are TRBV10-3 and TRBJ2-2; D call uncertain. Trimming took off 2 bases at V and 6 bases at J, with 4 bases between the two ends. Germline V gene data show CDR1 as ENHRY and CDR2 as SYGVKD. The CDR3 contains 12 residues. In nucleotides, the CDR3 is TGTGCCATCAGTGAGAGGGCCGGGGAGCTGTTTTTT. This encodes CAISERAGELFF.

The chain employs TRBV19 and TRBJ1-4; D ambiguous. CDR1 LNHDA and CDR2 SQIVND come from the germline V gene (reference sequence). The CDR3 is made up of 16 amino acids. Deletions cut 7 bases from V and 3 bases from J, with 18 bases between. The CDR3 is CASTLGLKAANEKLFF. The CDR3 nucleotides are TGTGCCAGTACCCTAGGGCTTAAGGCGGCTAATGAAAAACTGTTTTTT.

This clone has a handful of counts. The CDR3 loop reads CAWSVGGTSHEQYF. DNA for the CDR3: TGTGCCTGGAGTGTGGGAGGGACGTCGCACGAGCAGTACTTC. The gene calls are TRBV30 and TRBJ2-7, with TRBD2 matching over 7 bases. The CDR3 is made up of 14 amino acids. V dropped 0 bases and J dropped 5; count of bases not matched to a gene: 7. Germline lookup yields CDR1 GTSNPN and CDR2 SVGIG (reference sequence).

This clone has only one observation. V and J are TRBV5-1 and TRBJ1-4; D is ambiguous. The CDR3 extends over 14 amino acids. The germline V and J ends were trimmed by 4 bases and 4 bases, with 11 bases remaining between them. CDR1 is SGHRS and CDR2 is YFSETQ in the germline V gene. Written as DNA, the CDR3 is TGCGCCAGCAGCCCGCCGGCGGATAATGAAAAACTGTTTTTT. Translation: CASSPPADNEKLFF.

This chain joins TRBV23-1 and TRBJ2-7; tentatively, D is TRBD2 (7 bases). TRBV23-1 is labeled an ORF, and its function is uncertain. There are 15 residues in the CDR3. The V end lost 4 bases, the J end lost 6 bases, and 19 bases lay between the germline ends. The CDR3, as DNA: TGCGCCAGCAGTCCCGAGGGGGGGGCGGTCGGCGAGCAGTACTTC. Protein: CASSPEGGAVGEQYF.

The chain employs TRBV30 and TRBJ2-7, with TRBD2 identical over 8 bases. CDR3 length: 13 residues. V shed 2 bases and J 3 bases; nucleotides not matched to a gene: 3. Germline assignment: CDR1 GTSNPN and CDR2 SVGIG (reference sequence). The CDR3 protein is CAWSRGLGYEQYF. CDR3 bases: TGTGCCTGGAGTAGGGGACTAGGCTACGAGCAGTACTTC.

V usage is TRBV28 and J usage is TRBJ2-7; D possibly matches TRBD1 or TRBD2 (6 bases each). This CDR3 is 15 amino acids long. V was shortened by 7 bases and J by 1 base, with 17 bases between the two germline ends. From germline, CDR1 is MDHEN and CDR2 SYDVKM. This CDR3 is CASIGLGGLSYEQYF. For the CDR3, the DNA is TGTGCCAGCATCGGTCTTGGGGGGCTGTCCTACGAGCAGTACTTC.

The chain carries TRBV29-1 and TRBJ2-3; possibly TRBD2 for D (5 bases). The V gene's germline CDR1 is SQVTM and CDR2 ANQGSEA. The V end lost 6 bases, the J end lost 3 bases, and 16 bases lay between the germline ends. This CDR3 spans 14 amino acids. The CDR3 loop reads CSVPGVLLTDTQYF. DNA for the CDR3: TGCAGCGTACCCGGGGTATTGCTTACAGATACGCAGTATTTT.

This sequence joins TRBV5-1 and TRBJ1-2; a possible D gene is TRBD1 (6 bases). V dropped 0 bases and J dropped 4 bases, with 13 bases sitting between them. The CDR3 contains 15 residues. Germline CDR1 reads SGHRS; CDR2 reads YFSETQ. The CDR3 nucleotides are TGCGCCAGCAGCTTGGAAGGAGGGGGAGGCTATGGCTACACCTTC. Encoded protein: CASSLEGGGGYGYTF.

This clone appeared a single time. The chain links TRBV15 to TRBJ2-1; D not certain. The germline CDR1 and CDR2 sequences are LNHNV and YYDKDF (reference sequence). V was cut by 0 bases and J by 5 bases, with 11 bases left in between. The CDR3 spans 15 residues. Written as DNA, the CDR3 is TGTGCCACCAGCAGAGATCCTGGCGCCAACAATGAGCAGTTCTTC. Its translation is CATSRDPGANNEQFF.

The chain joins TRBV5-4 to TRBJ2-1; weak D call: TRBD2 (6 bases). Germline V gives CDR1 SGHNT, CDR2 YYREEE (reference sequence). With 7 bases removed from V and 9 bases from J, the gap between germline ends came to 20 bases. CDR3 length: 14 residues. CDR3 sequence: CASGGLLSGSEQFF. The DNA of the CDR3 is TGTGCCAGCGGAGGGTTATTAAGCGGCAGTGAGCAGTTCTTC.